This is a list of T cell receptor beta chains from one sample in a study of T cells in Graves' hyperthyroidism and ophthalmopathy. TCRdb itself ran the multiplex PCR reads through MiXCR, one entry per CDR3 protein. This sample has around 400,000 distinct CDR3 sequences, with nearly 15% found just once. Sequencing was performed on blood. These TCRs come from a woman aged 60-75 years with Graves' ophthalmopathy. CDR3s include the opening cysteine and the closing phenylalanine or tryptophan. A D gene is named only where the DNA matches it firmly. Size tells how often a clone was seen (once, few, many) or the class of an expanded clone, and some rows leave it out.

cdr3_nt: TGCGCCAGCAGCTTATGGAGCGGGACGGGGACAGATACGCAGTATTTT; cdr3_aa: CASSLWSGTGTDTQYF; j_call: TRBJ2-3; clone_size: many; d_call: TRBD2; v_call: TRBV5-1
cdr3_nt: TGTGCCAGCAGCCCGCCTGGTCCGGGCATGGCCTACGAGCAGTACTTC; cdr3_aa: CASSPPGPGMAYEQYF; j_call: TRBJ2-7; clone_size: many; d_call: -; v_call: TRBV28
cdr3_nt: TGTGCCAGCAGCCAAAGTAGCGGCTTTGACGCGAACACCGGGGAGCTGTTTTTT; cdr3_aa: CASSQSSGFDANTGELFF; j_call: TRBJ2-2; clone_size: many; d_call: -; v_call: TRBV3-1
cdr3_nt: TGTGCCAGCAGCGTAGGCATTCTTGAGGGGGGCTATGGCTACACCTTC; cdr3_aa: CASSVGILEGGYGYTF; j_call: TRBJ1-2; clone_size: few; d_call: -; v_call: TRBV9
cdr3_nt: TGCAGTGCTAGATCCAGGACTCGCTACGAGCAGTACTTC; cdr3_aa: CSARSRTRYEQYF; j_call: TRBJ2-7; clone_size: few; d_call: -; v_call: TRBV20-1
cdr3_nt: TGTGCCAGCTCACCCCCGGGAGCGGGAGCGCCGAACACCGGGGAGCTGTTTTTT; cdr3_aa: CASSPPGAGAPNTGELFF; j_call: TRBJ2-2; clone_size: -; d_call: TRBD2; v_call: TRBV18
cdr3_nt: TGCAGTGCGCGAGAGACGCGTCGAGTCACCGGGGAGCTGTTTTTT; cdr3_aa: CSARETRRVTGELFF; j_call: TRBJ2-2; clone_size: many; d_call: -; v_call: TRBV20-1
cdr3_nt: TGTGCCTGGAGTCCTAGTCCGGGAGAGGAGCTAAGGGGTAATGAAAAACTGTTTTTT; cdr3_aa: CAWSPSPGEELRGNEKLFF; j_call: TRBJ1-4; clone_size: few; d_call: -; v_call: TRBV30
cdr3_nt: TGTGCCAGCGGGCCCTCCGCGGGGCGGGATTCACCCCTCCACTTT; cdr3_aa: CASGPSAGRDSPLHF; j_call: TRBJ1-6; clone_size: -; d_call: -; v_call: TRBV7-2
cdr3_nt: TGTGCCAGCAGCTTAGCGGCTAGCGGGAGTTTCGCGCAGTACTTC; cdr3_aa: CASSLAASGSFAQYF; j_call: TRBJ2-7; clone_size: many; d_call: TRBD2; v_call: TRBV7-2
cdr3_nt: TGTGCCAGCAGCACCGGGACAGGGGGCGGCACTGAAGCTTTCTTT; cdr3_aa: CASSTGTGGGTEAFF; j_call: TRBJ1-1; clone_size: many; d_call: TRBD1; v_call: TRBV27
cdr3_nt: TGTGCCAGCAGCCCGTCATGGGAGCGGGACGATACGCAGTATTTT; cdr3_aa: CASSPSWERDDTQYF; j_call: TRBJ2-3; clone_size: many; d_call: TRBD2; v_call: TRBV7-3
cdr3_nt: TGTGCCAGCAGCTTAGGGAGGGCGGAAGGACATGAGCAGTTCTTC; cdr3_aa: CASSLGRAEGHEQFF; j_call: TRBJ2-1; clone_size: many; d_call: -; v_call: TRBV7-2
cdr3_nt: TGTGCCAGCTTCCAGGGTGGCGGGACCCAGTACTTC; cdr3_aa: CASFQGGGTQYF; j_call: TRBJ2-5; clone_size: many; d_call: -; v_call: TRBV28
cdr3_nt: TGTGCCAGCAAACAGACTAGCCGAAATGAGCAGTTCTTC; cdr3_aa: CASKQTSRNEQFF; j_call: TRBJ2-1; clone_size: -; d_call: TRBD2; v_call: TRBV6-1
cdr3_nt: TGTGCCACCCATAACGGGTTCTCCTATGGCTACACCTTC; cdr3_aa: CATHNGFSYGYTF; j_call: TRBJ1-2; clone_size: many; d_call: -; v_call: TRBV5-8
cdr3_nt: TGCAGTGCTAGTCCGTCCCGGACAGGGGCCAAAAACATTCAGTACTTC; cdr3_aa: CSASPSRTGAKNIQYF; j_call: TRBJ2-4; clone_size: many; d_call: TRBD1; v_call: TRBV20-1
cdr3_nt: TGCGCCAGCAGCGTCACGGGACTGATGAACACTGAAGCTTTCTTT; cdr3_aa: CASSVTGLMNTEAFF; j_call: TRBJ1-1; clone_size: few; d_call: -; v_call: TRBV5-1
cdr3_nt: TGTGCCAGCAGTCGAACCGGGACAGGGTGGTACGAGCAGTACTTC; cdr3_aa: CASSRTGTGWYEQYF; j_call: TRBJ2-7; clone_size: -; d_call: TRBD1; v_call: TRBV11-2
cdr3_nt: TGTGCCAGCAGTTTTGTTCGGAACTTAAGAGGCGAGCAGTACTTC; cdr3_aa: CASSFVRNLRGEQYF; j_call: TRBJ2-7; clone_size: many; d_call: -; v_call: TRBV27
cdr3_nt: TGTGCCAGCAGTGAAGCGGCTATCACAGATACGCAGTATTTT; cdr3_aa: CASSEAAITDTQYF; j_call: TRBJ2-3; clone_size: -; d_call: -; v_call: TRBV2
cdr3_nt: TGTGCCAGCACCTGGTCGGGGTACGAGCAGTACTTC; cdr3_aa: CASTWSGYEQYF; j_call: TRBJ2-7; clone_size: many; d_call: -; v_call: TRBV6-1
cdr3_nt: TGCAGTGCTGTTGTTGGACTAGCGGGAAGGTACAATGAGCAGTTCTTC; cdr3_aa: CSAVVGLAGRYNEQFF; j_call: TRBJ2-1; clone_size: many; d_call: TRBD2; v_call: TRBV20-1
cdr3_nt: TGTGCCAGCAGCCTGGGGACAGGGGAATCACAGCTGTTTTTT; cdr3_aa: CASSLGTGESQLFF; j_call: TRBJ2-2; clone_size: -; d_call: TRBD1; v_call: TRBV5-4
cdr3_nt: TGCAGTGCTACTTTTAGCGGGCTAGCCTACGAGCAGTACTTC; cdr3_aa: CSATFSGLAYEQYF; j_call: TRBJ2-7; clone_size: -; d_call: TRBD2; v_call: TRBV20-1
cdr3_nt: TGTGCCAGCAGTCTCAACTATAGGGAGACCCAGTACTTC; cdr3_aa: CASSLNYRETQYF; j_call: TRBJ2-5; clone_size: -; d_call: -; v_call: TRBV12-3/TRBV12-4
cdr3_nt: TGTGCCAGCAGGACCTCCAGGGTCACCGGGGAGCTGTTTTTT; cdr3_aa: CASRTSRVTGELFF; j_call: TRBJ2-2; clone_size: many; d_call: -; v_call: TRBV28
cdr3_nt: TGTGCCACCAGAGAAGGGGCGGGCACAGATACGCAGTATTTT; cdr3_aa: CATREGAGTDTQYF; j_call: TRBJ2-3; clone_size: few; d_call: -; v_call: TRBV15
cdr3_nt: TGTGCCAGCAGCCCCGGGACTAGCGGGAGTTACGGTGAGCAGTTCTTC; cdr3_aa: CASSPGTSGSYGEQFF; j_call: TRBJ2-1; clone_size: -; d_call: TRBD2; v_call: TRBV11-2
cdr3_nt: TGCAGTGCTAGAGGCAGCAGGAGCTCCTACAATGAGCAGTTCTTC; cdr3_aa: CSARGSRSSYNEQFF; j_call: TRBJ2-1; clone_size: many; d_call: -; v_call: TRBV20-1
cdr3_nt: TGTGCCAGCACCCACGGGACAGGGGGTTTCGATACGCAGTATTTT; cdr3_aa: CASTHGTGGFDTQYF; j_call: TRBJ2-3; clone_size: many; d_call: TRBD1; v_call: TRBV28
cdr3_nt: TGTGCCAGCAGCCAAGGTCATGGGGGCGGGTACGAGCAGTACTTC; cdr3_aa: CASSQGHGGGYEQYF; j_call: TRBJ2-7; clone_size: -; d_call: -; v_call: TRBV4-2
cdr3_nt: TGTGCCAGCAGCTTGGACAGCAGCTCCTACAATGAGCAGTTCTTC; cdr3_aa: CASSLDSSSYNEQFF; j_call: TRBJ2-1; clone_size: -; d_call: -; v_call: TRBV7-3
cdr3_nt: TGTGCCAGTAGTATACAGAGGACCAATGAGCAGTTCTTC; cdr3_aa: CASSIQRTNEQFF; j_call: TRBJ2-1; clone_size: -; d_call: -; v_call: TRBV19
cdr3_nt: TGTGCCAGCAGTGGACTAGCGGGAGAACAATACTTC; cdr3_aa: CASSGLAGEQYF; j_call: TRBJ2-7; clone_size: medium-sized; d_call: TRBD2; v_call: TRBV27
cdr3_nt: TGTGCCAGCAGCACGTACAGGGGGCGCAACAATGAGCAGTTCTTC; cdr3_aa: CASSTYRGRNNEQFF; j_call: TRBJ2-1; clone_size: -; d_call: TRBD1; v_call: TRBV5-5
cdr3_nt: TGTGCCAGCAGCTCCAGGGGGGTTGAGCAGTTCTTC; cdr3_aa: CASSSRGVEQFF; j_call: TRBJ2-1; clone_size: few; d_call: -; v_call: TRBV11-2
cdr3_nt: TGTGCCAGCAGTACCACTGGCGGGAGGACCTACAATGAGCAGTTCTTC; cdr3_aa: CASSTTGGRTYNEQFF; j_call: TRBJ2-1; clone_size: few; d_call: TRBD2; v_call: TRBV2
cdr3_nt: TGTGCCAGCAGGGGGACAGGGGTCCCCGAGCAGTACTTC; cdr3_aa: CASRGTGVPEQYF; j_call: TRBJ2-7; clone_size: many; d_call: TRBD1; v_call: TRBV6-1
cdr3_nt: TGTGCCAGCAGCGTTGGGGGCAGTAACACTGAAGCTTTCTTT; cdr3_aa: CASSVGGSNTEAFF; j_call: TRBJ1-1; clone_size: -; d_call: -; v_call: TRBV9
cdr3_nt: TGTGCCAGCAGTTTAACTGATCCTGGGGAGCTGTTTTTT; cdr3_aa: CASSLTDPGELFF; j_call: TRBJ2-2; clone_size: -; d_call: -; v_call: TRBV12-3/TRBV12-4
cdr3_nt: TGTGCCAGCACCCCACGAGGCAGGGAGAACACCGGGGAGCTGTTTTTT; cdr3_aa: CASTPRGRENTGELFF; j_call: TRBJ2-2; clone_size: many; d_call: -; v_call: TRBV28
cdr3_nt: TGTGCCAGCAGCTTATCGCGGGGAGAGGGAGAAGAGCAGTACTTC; cdr3_aa: CASSLSRGEGEEQYF; j_call: TRBJ2-7; clone_size: many; d_call: -; v_call: TRBV7-2
cdr3_nt: TGTGCCAGCAGCTTAAACGGGGGACGGAACACTGAAGCTTTCTTT; cdr3_aa: CASSLNGGRNTEAFF; j_call: TRBJ1-1; clone_size: -; d_call: -; v_call: TRBV7-3
cdr3_nt: TGTGCCAGCTCCCCCTATCGGGGAAGCTCCTACGAGCAGTACTTC; cdr3_aa: CASSPYRGSSYEQYF; j_call: TRBJ2-7; clone_size: many; d_call: -; v_call: TRBV18
cdr3_nt: TGCAGTGCTAGACGGGGGCCTAACCTTGGGGAAGAGACCCAGTACTTC; cdr3_aa: CSARRGPNLGEETQYF; j_call: TRBJ2-5; clone_size: many; d_call: -; v_call: TRBV20-1
cdr3_nt: TGTGCCTGGGAACAGGCTTCCTACGAGCAGTACTTC; cdr3_aa: CAWEQASYEQYF; j_call: TRBJ2-7; clone_size: many; d_call: -; v_call: TRBV30
cdr3_nt: TGTGCCAGCAGCTTAGCGACCTCTGGGGCCAACGTCCTGACTTTC; cdr3_aa: CASSLATSGANVLTF; j_call: TRBJ2-6; clone_size: many; d_call: -; v_call: TRBV7-8
cdr3_nt: TGCGCCAGCAGCTTGGAGGGACTCGTGTCCTACGAGCAGTACTTC; cdr3_aa: CASSLEGLVSYEQYF; j_call: TRBJ2-7; clone_size: few; d_call: -; v_call: TRBV5-1
cdr3_nt: TGTGCCAGCAGGACCTTAGGGGTTAGCAATCAGCCCCAGCATTTT; cdr3_aa: CASRTLGVSNQPQHF; j_call: TRBJ1-5; clone_size: -; d_call: -; v_call: TRBV28
cdr3_nt: TGTGCCACCAGTGGAATGACAGGGGGATTCCAAGAGACCCAGTACTTC; cdr3_aa: CATSGMTGGFQETQYF; j_call: TRBJ2-5; clone_size: few; d_call: TRBD1; v_call: TRBV24-1
cdr3_nt: TGTGCCAGCACCACAGGATTCACCGGGGAGCTGTTTTTT; cdr3_aa: CASTTGFTGELFF; j_call: TRBJ2-2; clone_size: few; d_call: -; v_call: TRBV28
cdr3_nt: TGTGCCAGCAGCTTAGATTCCAGCGGGAATTCGCAGTTCTTC; cdr3_aa: CASSLDSSGNSQFF; j_call: TRBJ2-1; clone_size: many; d_call: TRBD2; v_call: TRBV7-8
cdr3_nt: TGTGCCAGCAGTTACAGGGGGATGAACACTGAAGCTTTCTTT; cdr3_aa: CASSYRGMNTEAFF; j_call: TRBJ1-1; clone_size: many; d_call: -; v_call: TRBV6-5
cdr3_nt: TGCGCCAGCAGCTCCACCGGGACAGGGCCTAACTATGGCTACACCTTC; cdr3_aa: CASSSTGTGPNYGYTF; j_call: TRBJ1-2; clone_size: few; d_call: TRBD1; v_call: TRBV5-1
cdr3_nt: TGTGCCAGCAGCTTAAGACGGTTCTCTGGGGCCAACGCCCTGACTTTC; cdr3_aa: CASSLRRFSGANALTF; j_call: TRBJ2-6; clone_size: once; d_call: -; v_call: TRBV7-2
cdr3_nt: TGCAGTGCTATGTCGGGACTAGTGTTCTCGGGTACGCAGTATTTT; cdr3_aa: CSAMSGLVFSGTQYF; j_call: TRBJ2-3; clone_size: few; d_call: TRBD2; v_call: TRBV20-1
cdr3_nt: TGTGCCAGCAGTTTATCGGTCGAATTAAGGAATGGCTACACCTTC; cdr3_aa: CASSLSVELRNGYTF; j_call: TRBJ1-2; clone_size: many; d_call: -; v_call: TRBV27